This T cell receptor beta chain originates from a study of T cell repertoires in ileal Crohn's disease. Study-wide background: Thiopurines (around 10) or anti-TNF agents (roughly 18) were given postoperatively to about half.

Stated time point: neoterminal ileum biopsy at postoperative endoscopy, about 6 months after surgery. V lost 0 bases to trimming and J lost 5 bases, with 14 bases between them. From germline, CDR1 is SGHKS and CDR2 YYEKEE (reference sequence). The CDR3 contains 16 residues. Roughly 500 nanograms of biopsy DNA per sample underwent TCRB immunosequencing. The table came from immunoSEQ multiplex PCR; TCRdb's copy has only in-frame clones and leaves some out. The sample has roughly 9,200 clones; 70% to 80% are singletons. The receptor's source is an adult with Crohn's disease. V gene TRBV5-5 combines with J gene TRBJ2-2; D is perhaps TRBD2 (5 bases). Sequenced material: ileal tissue. The CDR3 sequence is CASSLATRRRTGELFF. The CDR3 DNA reads as TGTGCCAGCAGCTTGGCCACTCGGAGGAGGACCGGGGAGCTGTTTTTT. Together with reference TRBV5-5 and TRBJ2-2, the CDR3 gives the full variable domain: DAGVTQSPTHLIKTRGQQVTLRCSPISGHKSVSWYQQVLGQGPQFIFQYYEKEERGRGNFPDRFSARQFPNYSSELNVNALLLGDSALYLCASSLATRRRTGELFFGEGSRLTVL.